This TCR beta chain emerged from a study of cytomegalovirus exposure and HLA in healthy donors. General observations from the study: A later analysis linked a missense variant in DCLRE1C to the trimming of TCR beta V and J genes. CMV antigen specificity was confirmed in vitro for a few CMV-associated chains.

13 Jbeta primers and 60 Vbeta primers were used for the PCR. Measured with immunoSEQ multiplex PCR; TCRdb has only the in-frame clones, and not every one. The table includes 99,000 or so clones, under 85% detected once. This clone was seen a single time. Antigen: not known. This CDR3 spans 15 amino acids. V was shortened by 6 bases and J by 3 bases, with 17 bases between the two germline ends. CDR1 MNHEY and CDR2 SVGAGI come from the germline V gene. The origin of this receptor is a man aged 18-30 years in good health and CMV-seronegative. Specimen: PBMCs. The rearrangement uses TRBV6-5 and TRBJ2-5; D unresolved. As DNA, the CDR3 is TGTGCCAGCAGACCTTACGTTCCGGTGGAAGAGACCCAGTACTTC. Translated: CASRPYVPVEETQYF.